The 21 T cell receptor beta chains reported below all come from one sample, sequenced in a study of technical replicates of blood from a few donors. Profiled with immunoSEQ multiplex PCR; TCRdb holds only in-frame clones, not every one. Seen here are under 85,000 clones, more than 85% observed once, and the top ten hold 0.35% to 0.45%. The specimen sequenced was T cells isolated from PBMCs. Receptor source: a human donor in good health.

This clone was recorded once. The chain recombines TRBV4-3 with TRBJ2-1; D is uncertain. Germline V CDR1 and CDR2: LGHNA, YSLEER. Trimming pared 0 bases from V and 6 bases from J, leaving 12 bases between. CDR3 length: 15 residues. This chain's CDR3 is CASSQDTALSNEQFF. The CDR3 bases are TGCGCCAGCAGCCAAGATACCGCCCTTAGCAATGAGCAGTTCTTC.

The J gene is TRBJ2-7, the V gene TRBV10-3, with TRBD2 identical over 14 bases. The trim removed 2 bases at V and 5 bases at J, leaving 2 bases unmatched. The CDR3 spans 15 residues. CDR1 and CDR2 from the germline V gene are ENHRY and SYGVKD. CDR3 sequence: CAISEMTSGRDEQYF. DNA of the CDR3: TGTGCCATCAGTGAGATGACTAGCGGGAGGGACGAGCAGTACTTC.

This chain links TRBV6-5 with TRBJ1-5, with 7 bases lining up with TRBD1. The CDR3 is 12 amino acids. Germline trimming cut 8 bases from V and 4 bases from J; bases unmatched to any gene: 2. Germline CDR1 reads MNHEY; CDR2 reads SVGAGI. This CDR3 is CASGTDNQPQHF. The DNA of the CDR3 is TGTGCCAGCGGGACAGATAATCAGCCCCAGCATTTT.

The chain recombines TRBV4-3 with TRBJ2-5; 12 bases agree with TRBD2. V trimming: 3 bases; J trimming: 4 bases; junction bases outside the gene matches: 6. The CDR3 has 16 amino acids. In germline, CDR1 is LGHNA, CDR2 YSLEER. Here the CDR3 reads CASSQSLTSGRETQYF. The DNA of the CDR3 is TGCGCCAGCAGCCAGTCCCTGACTAGCGGGAGAGAGACCCAGTACTTC.

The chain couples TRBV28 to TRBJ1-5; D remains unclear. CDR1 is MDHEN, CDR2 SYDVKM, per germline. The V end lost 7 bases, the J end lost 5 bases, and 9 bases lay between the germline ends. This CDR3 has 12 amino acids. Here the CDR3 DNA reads TGTGCCAGCACTGAACCGGATCAGCCCCAGCATTTT. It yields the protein CASTEPDQPQHF.

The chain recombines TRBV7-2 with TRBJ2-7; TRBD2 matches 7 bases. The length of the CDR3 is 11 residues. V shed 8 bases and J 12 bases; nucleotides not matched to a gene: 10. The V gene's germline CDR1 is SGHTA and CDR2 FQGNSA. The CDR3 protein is CASGTTNPTYF. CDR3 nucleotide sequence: TGTGCCAGCGGGACTACCAATCCAACGTACTTC.

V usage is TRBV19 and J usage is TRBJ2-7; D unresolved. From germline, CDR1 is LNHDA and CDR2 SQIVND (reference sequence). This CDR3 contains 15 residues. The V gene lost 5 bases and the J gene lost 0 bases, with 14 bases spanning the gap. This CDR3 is CASSLRVASSYEQYF. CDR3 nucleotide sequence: TGTGCCAGTAGTCTCCGAGTCGCAAGCTCCTACGAGCAGTACTTC. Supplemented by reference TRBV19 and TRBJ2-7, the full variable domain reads DGGITQSPKYLFRKEGQNVTLSCEQNLNHDAMYWYRQDPGQGLRLIYYSQIVNDFQKGDIAEGYSVSREKKESFPLTVTSAQKNPTAFYLCASSLRVASSYEQYFGPGTRLTVT.

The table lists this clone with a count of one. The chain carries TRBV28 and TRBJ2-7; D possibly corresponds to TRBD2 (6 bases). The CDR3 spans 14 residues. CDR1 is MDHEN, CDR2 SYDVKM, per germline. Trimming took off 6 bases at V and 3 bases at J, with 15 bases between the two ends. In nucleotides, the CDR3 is TGTGCCAGCAGCTCCGGGGTGGGGGGCTACGAGCAGTACTTC. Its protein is CASSSGVGGYEQYF.

CDR3 amino acids: CASSLGGRNYEQYF. CDR3 in DNA: TGTGCCAGCAGCTTAGGAGGCAGAAACTACGAGCAGTACTTC. The chain is built from TRBV7-9 and TRBJ2-7, with D uncertain. CDR1 is SEHNR, CDR2 FQNEAQ, per germline (reference sequence). The V end lost 1 base, the J end lost 3 bases, and 10 bases lay between the germline ends. The CDR3 loop spans 14 amino acids.

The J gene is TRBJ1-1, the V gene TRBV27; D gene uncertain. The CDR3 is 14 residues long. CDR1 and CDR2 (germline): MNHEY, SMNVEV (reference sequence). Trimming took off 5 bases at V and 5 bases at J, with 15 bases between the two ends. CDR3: CASSIFDGGTEAFF. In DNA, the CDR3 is TGTGCCAGCAGTATCTTTGACGGAGGGACTGAAGCTTTCTTT.

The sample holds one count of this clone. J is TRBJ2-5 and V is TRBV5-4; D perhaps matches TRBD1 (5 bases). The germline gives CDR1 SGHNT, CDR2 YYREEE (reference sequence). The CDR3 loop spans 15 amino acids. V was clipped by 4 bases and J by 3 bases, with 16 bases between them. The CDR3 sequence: CASSQPAGSKETQYF. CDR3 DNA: TGTGCCAGCAGCCAACCCGCAGGGTCGAAAGAGACCCAGTACTTC.

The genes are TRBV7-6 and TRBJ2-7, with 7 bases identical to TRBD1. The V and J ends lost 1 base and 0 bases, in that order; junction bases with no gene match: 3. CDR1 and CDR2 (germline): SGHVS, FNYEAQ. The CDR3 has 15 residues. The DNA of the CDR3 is TGTGCCAGCAGCTTAGGACAGGGAATCTCCTACGAGCAGTACTTC. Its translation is CASSLGQGISYEQYF.

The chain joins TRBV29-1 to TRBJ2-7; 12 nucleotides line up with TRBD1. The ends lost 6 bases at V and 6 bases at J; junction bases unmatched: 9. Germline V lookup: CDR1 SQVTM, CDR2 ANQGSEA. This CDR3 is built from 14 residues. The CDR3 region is CSVATGTGGGEQYF. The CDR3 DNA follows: TGCAGCGTCGCTACCGGGACAGGGGGCGGCGAGCAGTACTTC.

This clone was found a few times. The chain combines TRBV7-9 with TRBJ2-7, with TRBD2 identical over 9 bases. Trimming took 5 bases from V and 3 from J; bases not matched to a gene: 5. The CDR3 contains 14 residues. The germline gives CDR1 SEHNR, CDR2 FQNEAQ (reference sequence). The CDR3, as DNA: TGTGCCAGCAGCCCCGGGACTAGCTACTACGAGCAGTACTTC. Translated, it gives CASSPGTSYYEQYF.

The CDR3 bases are TGTGCCAGCAGCCCGGGAGGGAGGGATGAGCAGTTCTTC. Its protein product is CASSPGGRDEQFF. The rearrangement uses TRBV7-3 and TRBJ2-1; 8 nucleotides align to TRBD2. V dropped 5 bases and J dropped 8; count of bases not matched to a gene: 5. The CDR3 has 13 residues. Germline V gives CDR1 SGHTA, CDR2 FQGTGA.

Here the CDR3 reads CASSIGTSNQPQHF. The CDR3, as DNA: TGTGCCAGTAGTATCGGGACATCAAATCAGCCCCAGCATTTT. The chain couples TRBV19 to TRBJ1-5; possibly TRBD1 for D (6 bases). CDR1 and CDR2 from the germline V gene are LNHDA and SQIVND (reference sequence). The CDR3 totals 14 residues. Trimming removed 3 bases from V and 4 bases from J, with 10 bases in between. Together with reference TRBV19 and TRBJ1-5, the CDR3 gives the full variable domain: DGGITQSPKYLFRKEGQNVTLSCEQNLNHDAMYWYRQDPGQGLRLIYYSQIVNDFQKGDIAEGYSVSREKKESFPLTVTSAQKNPTAFYLCASSIGTSNQPQHFGDGTRLSIL.

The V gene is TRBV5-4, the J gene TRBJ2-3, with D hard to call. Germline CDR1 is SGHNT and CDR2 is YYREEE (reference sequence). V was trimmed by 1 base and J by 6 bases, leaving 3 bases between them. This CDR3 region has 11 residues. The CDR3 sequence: CASSLLDTQYF. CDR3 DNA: TGTGCCAGCAGCTTGCTGGATACGCAGTATTTT. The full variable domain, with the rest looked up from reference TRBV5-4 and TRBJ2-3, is ETGVTQSPTHLIKTRGQQVTLRCSSQSGHNTVSWYQQALGQGPQFIFQYYREEENGRGNFPPRFSGLQFPNYSSELNVNALELDDSALYLCASSLLDTQYFGPGTRLTVL.

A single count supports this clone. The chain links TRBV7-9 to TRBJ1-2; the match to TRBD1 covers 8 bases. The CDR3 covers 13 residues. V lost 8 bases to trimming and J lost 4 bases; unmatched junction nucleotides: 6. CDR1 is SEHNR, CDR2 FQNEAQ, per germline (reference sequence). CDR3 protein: CASARQGIYGYTF. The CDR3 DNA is TGTGCCAGCGCACGACAGGGGATCTATGGCTACACCTTC. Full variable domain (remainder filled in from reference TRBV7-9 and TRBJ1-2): DTGVSQNPRHKITKRGQNVTFRCDPISEHNRLYWYRQTLGQGPEFLTYFQNEAQLEKSRLLSDRFSAERPKGSFSTLEIQRTEQGDSAMYLCASARQGIYGYTFGSGTRLTVV.

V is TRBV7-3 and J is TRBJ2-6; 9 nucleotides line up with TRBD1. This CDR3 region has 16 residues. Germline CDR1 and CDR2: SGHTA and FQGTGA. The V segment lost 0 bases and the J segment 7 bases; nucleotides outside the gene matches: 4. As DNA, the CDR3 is TGTGCCAGCAGCTTAACCGGGACAGGGCAAGCCAACGTCCTGACTTTC. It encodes CASSLTGTGQANVLTF.

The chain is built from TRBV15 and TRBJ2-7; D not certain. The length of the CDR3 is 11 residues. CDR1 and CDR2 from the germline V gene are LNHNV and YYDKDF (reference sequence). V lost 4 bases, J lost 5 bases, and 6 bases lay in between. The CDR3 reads CATSIEDEQYF. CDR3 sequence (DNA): TGTGCCACCAGCATTGAGGACGAGCAGTACTTC.

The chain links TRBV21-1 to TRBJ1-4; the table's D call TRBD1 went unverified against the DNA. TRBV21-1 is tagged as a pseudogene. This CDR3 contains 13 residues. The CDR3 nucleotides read TGTGCCAGCAGCAATCTGGGGCGGGAAAAACTGTTTTTT. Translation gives CASSNLGREKLFF.